A single sample is the source of the 20 T cell receptor beta chains below, sequenced in a study of blood T cell repertoires in COVID-19 (dated by TCRdb to between 2020 and 2021). Receptor libraries were prepared by the immunoSEQ multiplex PCR assay. The clones in this table, taken by TCRdb from immuneACCESS, are in-frame only. Not every clone is retained; where verified, under half of the shortfall comes from an unresolved V gene, and the cause of the rest is unknown. Present in this sample are about 130,000 clones, roughly 80% of which were seen just once. The top ten clonotypes cover around 9.9% of the sample. Material for sequencing was peripheral blood. Source of these receptors: a man aged 60-69 years who had recovered from COVID-19.

The V and J genes are TRBV4-2 and TRBJ2-7, with TRBD2 identical over 9 bases. The CDR3 covers 16 residues. Unmatched junction bases numbered 10, after V lost 1 base and J lost 6 bases. CDR1 is LGHNA and CDR2 is YNFKEQ in the germline V gene. This CDR3 reads CASSQVRAGGTLEQYF. The CDR3 nucleotides are TGTGCCAGCAGCCAAGTAAGAGCGGGAGGCACCCTCGAGCAGTACTTC.

This clone showed up just once. This sequence joins TRBV29-1 and TRBJ2-5; D is possibly TRBD1 (6 bases). The CDR3 length is 13 residues. Trimming took off 6 bases at V and 5 bases at J, with 16 bases between the two ends. Germline V CDR1 and CDR2: SQVTM, ANQGSEA. The DNA for the CDR3 is TGCAGCGTACAGGGTTTGGGCGGGGAGACCCAGTACTTC. As protein: CSVQGLGGETQYF.

This clone was recorded a few times. The CDR3 reads CASSLTGVLADTQYF. CDR3 nucleotide sequence: TGTGCCAGCAGCCTGACAGGGGTTTTAGCAGATACGCAGTATTTT. This chain connects TRBV7-8 to TRBJ2-3; 8 bases fit TRBD1. The CDR3 sequence is 15 residues long. V was clipped by 5 bases and J by 4 bases; unmatched bases: 8. Germline CDR1 reads SGHVS; CDR2 reads FQNEAQ. Drawing the rest from reference TRBV7-8 and TRBJ2-3, the complete variable domain is GAGVSQSPRYKVAKRGQDVALRCDPISGHVSLFWYQQALGQGPEFLTYFQNEAQLDKSGLPSDRFFAERPEGSVSTLKIQRTQQEDSAVYLCASSLTGVLADTQYFGPGTRLTVL.

V usage is TRBV15 and J usage is TRBJ2-1; TRBD2 matches at 11 bases. CDR3 length: 17 residues. Germline CDR1 is LNHNV and CDR2 is YYDKDF (reference sequence). V shed 5 bases and J 2 bases; nucleotides not matched to a gene: 8. Here the CDR3 DNA reads TGTGCCACCAGCGACCCTAGCGGGGGGTTGACCTACAATGAGCAGTTCTTC. It specifies CATSDPSGGLTYNEQFF. The full variable domain, its missing parts supplied by reference TRBV15 and TRBJ2-1, is DAMVIQNPRYQVTQFGKPVTLSCSQTLNHNVMYWYQQKSSQAPKLLFHYYDKDFNNEADTPDNFQSRRPNTSFCFLDIRSPGLGDTAMYLCATSDPSGGLTYNEQFFGPGTRLTVL.

This clone was detected only once. This chain connects TRBV5-4 to TRBJ1-4, with TRBD1 matching 9 bases. The CDR3 covers 16 residues. Trimming at V came to 0 bases and at J to 8 bases, leaving 8 bases not matched to a gene. Germline V lookup: CDR1 SGHNT, CDR2 YYREEE (reference sequence). CDR3 region: CASSLGLPGQGEKLFF. The CDR3 DNA follows: TGTGCCAGCAGCTTGGGCTTACCGGGACAGGGCGAAAAACTGTTTTTT.

V gene TRBV19 combines with J gene TRBJ1-1, with 9 bases fitting TRBD1. V lost 4 bases, J lost 4 bases, and 1 base stayed unmatched. This CDR3 has 13 residues. The germline V gene has CDR1 LNHDA and CDR2 SQIVND (reference sequence). The DNA for the CDR3 is TGTGCCAGTAGTACACAGGGGGCCACTGAAGCTTTCTTT. Encoded protein: CASSTQGATEAFF.

J is TRBJ2-1 and V is TRBV11-2; weak D call: TRBD2 (5 bases). The CDR3 extends over 16 amino acids. Trimming cost V 5 bases and J 0 bases, with 14 bases left between them. CDR1 and CDR2 from the germline V gene are SGHAT and FQNNGV. CDR3 region: CASSPRRASSYNEQFF. In DNA form, the CDR3 reads TGTGCCAGCAGCCCGAGGCGGGCAAGCTCCTACAATGAGCAGTTCTTC.

The J gene is TRBJ2-1, the V gene TRBV11-3; D not resolved. Between the trimmed V and J ends, which lost 0 bases and 9 bases, there was a span of 9 bases. Germline CDR1 reads SGHNT; CDR2 reads YENEEA. The CDR3 is made up of 13 amino acids. The CDR3 reads CASSLDRVGEQFF. In DNA form, the CDR3 reads TGTGCCAGCAGCTTAGATCGGGTCGGTGAGCAGTTCTTC.

CDR3 sequence reads: CASSLGPWARGQGAQPQHF. CDR3 DNA sequence: TGTGCCAGCAGCTTAGGGCCATGGGCCAGGGGGCAGGGAGCTCAGCCCCAGCATTTT. The chain uses TRBV11-2 and TRBJ1-5; 8 nucleotides match TRBD1. The germline CDR1 and CDR2 sequences are SGHAT and FQNNGV. This CDR3 contains 19 residues. J lost 6 bases, V lost 1 base, and 17 bases had no gene match.

V usage is TRBV29-1 and J usage is TRBJ1-1, with no clear D. This CDR3 contains 11 residues. V lost 7 bases and J lost 7, with 13 bases in between. Germline lookup yields CDR1 SQVTM and CDR2 ANQGSEA. CDR3 sequence: CSARHGGEAFF. As DNA, the CDR3 is TGCAGCGCCCGCCATGGAGGTGAAGCTTTCTTT.

Turning to this clone: This sample includes further DNA sequences coding for the same CDR3. This chain joins TRBV9 and TRBJ2-2; TRBD2 matches 7 bases. Trimming took 2 bases from V and 5 from J; bases not matched to a gene: 3. Germline CDR1 SGDLS, CDR2 YYNGEE. The CDR3 consists of 14 residues. The CDR3 spells CASSVAGVTGELFF. The CDR3 nucleotides are TGTGCCAGCAGCGTTGCGGGAGTGACCGGGGAGCTGTTTTTT.

The rearrangement uses TRBV9 and TRBJ2-5; D perhaps matches TRBD1 (6 bases). Germline V gene sequence: CDR1 SGDLS, CDR2 YYNGEE. V shed 6 bases and J shed 0 bases, with 9 bases lying between them. This CDR3 contains 13 residues. Here the CDR3 DNA reads TGTGCCAGCAACCGACAGGACCAAGAGACCCAGTACTTC. It specifies CASNRQDQETQYF.

This sequence joins TRBV19 and TRBJ2-7, with 7 bases fitting TRBD1. CDR1 is LNHDA and CDR2 is SQIVND in the germline V gene (reference sequence). V trimming: 2 bases; J trimming: 4 bases; junction bases outside the gene matches: 2. The CDR3 sequence is 13 residues long. The CDR3 region has the DNA TGTGCCAGTAGTATAAACAGGGGTTACGAGCAGTACTTC. Amino acid sequence: CASSINRGYEQYF.

This clone was observed a few times. The chain combines TRBV29-1 with TRBJ2-5; D is perhaps TRBD1 (5 bases). Trimming removed 6 bases at V and 3 bases at J, with 5 bases between. The germline V gene has CDR1 SQVTM and CDR2 ANQGSEA. The CDR3 is made up of 10 amino acids. This CDR3 is CSVREETQYF. The CDR3, as DNA: TGCAGCGTCAGGGAAGAGACCCAGTACTTC.

The J gene is TRBJ1-6, the V gene TRBV5-6, with a possible D match to TRBD1 (5 bases). The V and J ends lost 3 bases and 14 bases respectively, with 15 bases between them. CDR1 and CDR2 (germline): SGHDT, YYEEEE. The CDR3 loop spans 13 amino acids. The CDR3 nucleotides read TGTGCCAGCAGCTATGGGACTCCCCATTCCCTCCACTTT. Translation: CASSYGTPHSLHF.

For this clone: The same CDR3 is also encoded by other DNA sequences in this sample. The CDR3 region is CASRGGAAGANVLTF. DNA for the CDR3: TGTGCCAGTAGGGGGGGTGCAGCTGGGGCCAACGTCCTGACTTTC. V and J are TRBV19 and TRBJ2-6; D might be TRBD2 (6 bases). Per the germline V gene, CDR1 is LNHDA and CDR2 is SQIVND (reference sequence). This CDR3 comprises 15 residues. V was clipped by 6 bases and J by 2 bases, with 11 bases between them.

The table lists this clone with a count of one. The J gene is TRBJ2-3, the V gene TRBV19; maybe TRBD2 (5 bases). This CDR3 has 14 residues. V gave up 2 bases and J gave up 4 bases, with 10 bases separating them. Germline V gene sequence: CDR1 LNHDA, CDR2 SQIVND (reference sequence). This CDR3 reads CASSIQVGADTQYF. As DNA, the CDR3 is TGTGCCAGTAGTATACAGGTGGGAGCAGATACGCAGTATTTT.

The chain recombines TRBV6-6 with TRBJ1-6; 7 nucleotides match TRBD1. V gave up 8 bases and J gave up 7 bases; unmatched junction bases: 8. The CDR3 spans 14 residues. The germline V gene has CDR1 MNHNY and CDR2 SVGAGI (reference sequence). This CDR3 reads CASQKQGVNSPLHF. DNA of the CDR3: TGTGCCAGCCAAAAGCAGGGGGTGAATTCACCCCTCCACTTT.

A few counts support this clone. V usage is TRBV9 and J usage is TRBJ2-3; D is unclear. The V end was cut by 2 bases, the J end by 2 bases, with 9 bases between. CDR3 length: 14 amino acids. The V gene's germline CDR1 is SGDLS and CDR2 YYNGEE. The CDR3 sequence is CASSVSPNTDTQYF. Here the CDR3 DNA reads TGTGCCAGCAGCGTCAGTCCAAACACAGATACGCAGTATTTT.

With regard to this clone: Different DNA sequences within this sample yield the same CDR3. This chain links TRBV9 with TRBJ1-1; maybe TRBD1 (6 bases). This CDR3 has 13 amino acids. Looked up from germline, CDR1 is SGDLS and CDR2 is YYNGEE. The V and J ends lost 4 bases and 5 bases respectively, with 12 bases between them. CDR3 protein: CASSPGGRTEAFF. CDR3 in DNA: TGTGCCAGCAGCCCGGGGGGGCGGACTGAAGCTTTCTTT.